A single sample is the source of the 10 T cell receptor beta chains below, sequenced in a study of CD4 T cells in relation to SARS-CoV-2 and coronaviruses. Antigen specificity for these receptors is unknown. Unexposed donor CD4+ T cells date from 2011-2018, before the COVID-19 pandemic. After ten to eleven days of culture, CD4+ T cells were isolated. Libraries were prepared by immunoSEQ multiplex PCR; TCRdb keeps only in-frame clonotypes and omits some of them. Of some 22,000 clones listed, approximately 68% are singletons. The specimen sequenced was CD4+ T cells from PBMCs, cultured in vitro. These receptors were taken from a human donor in good health.

The chain employs TRBV6-6 and TRBJ2-2, with D possibly being TRBD1 or TRBD2 (5 bases each). The CDR3 has 16 residues. CDR1 MNHNY and CDR2 SVGAGI come from the germline V gene (reference sequence). The V gene lost 0 bases and the J gene lost 1 base, with 9 bases spanning the gap. CDR3 sequence reads: CASSYSGTVNTGELFF. The CDR3 region has the DNA TGTGCCAGCAGTTACTCGGGGACGGTGAACACCGGGGAGCTGTTTTTT.

This clone is a singleton in its sample. The rearrangement joins TRBV7-2 to TRBJ2-5; D remains ambiguous. The CDR3 loop spans 11 amino acids. V gave up 0 bases and J gave up 5 bases, with 1 base separating them. Germline V CDR1 and CDR2: SGHTA, FQGNSA. CDR3 in amino acids: CASSLAETQYF. CDR3 nucleotides: TGTGCCAGCAGCTTAGCTGAGACCCAGTACTTC.

This clone is deemed medium-sized (0.01 to 0.1%). The V and J genes are TRBV29-1 and TRBJ2-1; perhaps TRBD1 as D (6 bases). The germline gives CDR1 SQVTM, CDR2 ANQGSEA. The CDR3 loop spans 13 amino acids. The V gene lost 1 base and the J gene lost 5 bases, with 9 bases spanning the gap. The CDR3 region is CSVEGAGDNEQFF. Here the CDR3 DNA reads TGCAGCGTTGAAGGGGCAGGGGACAATGAGCAGTTCTTC.

This clone has more than one count but fewer than ten. The chain couples TRBV3-1 (or the pseudogene TRBV3-2) to TRBJ1-1, with a possible D match to TRBD1 (6 bases). The CDR3 is 13 residues long. From germline, CDR1 is LGHDT and CDR2 YNNKEL (reference sequence). Trimming removed 1 base from V and 7 bases from J, with 10 bases in between. CDR3 nucleotides: TGTGCCAGCAGCCAAGTAAGGGGGAATGAAGCTTTCTTT. This gives the protein CASSQVRGNEAFF.

The rearrangement links TRBV30 to TRBJ1-4, with 7 positions matching TRBD1. The germline V gene encodes CDR1 GTSNPN and CDR2 SVGIG (reference sequence). V gave up 0 bases and J gave up 8 bases; unmatched junction bases: 6. The CDR3 spans 14 residues. This chain's CDR3 is CAWSVGGNAEKLFF. The DNA for the CDR3 is TGTGCCTGGAGTGTAGGGGGCAATGCAGAAAAACTGTTTTTT.

The rearrangement joins TRBV4-3 to TRBJ1-6; weak D call: TRBD1 (6 bases). From germline, CDR1 is LGHNA and CDR2 YSLEER. The CDR3 contains 17 residues. V was shortened by 3 bases and J by 5 bases, with 17 bases between the two germline ends. CDR3 loop: CASSHIQGAGDNSPLHF. The CDR3 nucleotides read TGCGCCAGCAGCCATATCCAAGGTGCAGGGGATAATTCACCCCTCCACTTT.

Here the CDR3 reads CASSQDRAGLAGGYEQYF. CDR3 DNA: TGCGCCAGCAGCCAAGATAGGGCCGGACTAGCGGGGGGGTACGAGCAGTACTTC. The chain is built from TRBV4-1 and TRBJ2-7; 15 bases are shared with TRBD2. After removal of 0 bases from V and 4 bases from J, the junction contained 7 bases not matched to a gene. Germline CDR1 is MGHRA and CDR2 is YSYEKL. This CDR3 spans 18 amino acids.

Only a few counts were recorded for this clone. CDR3 sequence (DNA): TGTGCCAGCAGCTTGGGGGGATTCTACGAGCAGTACTTC. Its translation: CASSLGGFYEQYF. This rearrangement joins TRBV5-4 to TRBJ2-7; no reliable D call. Germline-derived CDR1 and CDR2 are SGHNT and YYREEE (reference sequence). V lost 0 bases, J lost 3 bases, and 7 bases lay in between. The CDR3 totals 13 residues.

The chain has TRBV2 and TRBJ1-2; the D is unclear. V was shortened by 5 bases and J by 8 bases, with 9 bases between the two germline ends. CDR1 SNHLY and CDR2 FYNNEI come from the germline V gene. This CDR3 is built from 11 residues. Written as DNA, the CDR3 is TGTGCCAGCAGTCCCGCCAGGGGCTACACCTTC. Protein: CASSPARGYTF.

There are a few counts of this clone. The rearrangement links TRBV9 to TRBJ2-7, with TRBD2 matching over 10 bases. Looked up from germline, CDR1 is SGDLS and CDR2 is YYNGEE. Unmatched junction bases numbered 6, after V lost 3 bases and J lost 3 bases. The CDR3 has 15 amino acids. The CDR3 DNA reads as TGTGCCAGCAGCGAGGGGACTAGCGACCACTACGAGCAGTACTTC. It is translated as CASSEGTSDHYEQYF.